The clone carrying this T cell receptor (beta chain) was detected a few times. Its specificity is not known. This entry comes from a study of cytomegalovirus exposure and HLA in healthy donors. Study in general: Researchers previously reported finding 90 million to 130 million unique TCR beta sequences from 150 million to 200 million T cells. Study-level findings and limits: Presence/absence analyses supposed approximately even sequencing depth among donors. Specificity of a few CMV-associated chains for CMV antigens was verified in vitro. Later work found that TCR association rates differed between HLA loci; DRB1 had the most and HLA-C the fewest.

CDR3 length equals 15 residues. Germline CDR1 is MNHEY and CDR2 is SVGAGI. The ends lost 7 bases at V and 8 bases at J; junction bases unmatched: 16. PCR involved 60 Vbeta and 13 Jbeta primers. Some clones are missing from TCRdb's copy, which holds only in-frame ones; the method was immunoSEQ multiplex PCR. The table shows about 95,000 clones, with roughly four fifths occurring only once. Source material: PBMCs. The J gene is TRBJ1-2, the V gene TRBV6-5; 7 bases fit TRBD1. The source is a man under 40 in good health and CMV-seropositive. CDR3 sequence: CASTGGSGGFLGYTF. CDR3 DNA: TGTGCCAGCACGGGAGGGTCAGGGGGATTTTTGGGCTACACCTTC.